The T cell receptor beta chain under discussion was sequenced for a study of blood T cell repertoires in COVID-19. Study summary: The United States, Italy and Spain were the sources of the acute and convalescent COVID-19 samples. T cells, B-cell-depleted T cells, or PBMCs supplied cDNA or gDNA.

V lost 9 bases to trimming and J lost 7 bases; unmatched junction nucleotides: 6. CDR3 size: 14 residues. CDR1 and CDR2 (germline): LNHDA, SQIVND (reference sequence). Under the authors' procedure: It was from reference gene primer amplification that nucleated cell counts were estimated. Repertoires were generated with immunoSEQ multiplex PCR, while TCRdb's copy carries only in-frame clones and drops some. V, J and clone size derive from that table, while D and trimming were established from the DNA sequence. This repertoire shows tens of thousands of clones, approximately 88% found once; its top ten account for approximately 5%.

The sample consisted of peripheral blood. The chain combines TRBV19 with TRBJ2-4; 13 bases match TRBD2. This sequence originates from a human donor in a cohort sampled during active COVID-19. The CDR3 region is CASRTSGRTNIQYF. The CDR3 nucleotides are TGTGCCAGCCGGACTAGCGGGAGAACGAACATTCAGTACTTC.